This TCR beta chain is from a study of blood T cell repertoires in COVID-19. The table came from immunoSEQ multiplex PCR; TCRdb's copy has only in-frame clones and leaves some out. The sample holds 120,000 to 150,000 clones, 88% seen once. V lost 3 bases and J lost 0, with 11 bases in between. This CDR3 region has 15 residues. Germline V CDR1 and CDR2: SNHLY, FYNNEI. The sequencing sample was made of peripheral blood. The TCR was taken from a human donor with COVID-19, enrolled during active disease. The donor label of this sample is uncertain. The rearrangement joins TRBV2 to TRBJ1-1, with a tentative D call TRBD1 (6 bases). The CDR3 is CASSERTVMNTEAFF. CDR3 in DNA: TGTGCCAGCAGTGAGCGGACAGTCATGAACACTGAAGCTTTCTTT.